This T cell receptor beta chain was sequenced for a study of blood T cell repertoires in COVID-19. Assay used: immunoSEQ multiplex PCR; TCRdb lists only in-frame clones, some missing. This sample carries some 50,000 clones, around 86% of them seen once, and the ten largest clones take over 2%. The CDR3 is made up of 16 amino acids. The J segment lost 4 bases and the V segment lost 6 bases, leaving 10 bases of the junction unmatched. Germline V gives CDR1 MNHEY, CDR2 SMNVEV (reference sequence). The J gene is TRBJ1-4, the V gene TRBV27; TRBD1 agrees at 8 bases. This sequence originates from a woman in her sixties with acute or convalescent COVID-19. What was sequenced was peripheral blood. The CDR3 is CASSRFGDRRNEKLFF. The CDR3, as DNA: TGTGCCAGCAGCCGCTTCGGGGACAGGCGTAATGAAAAACTGTTTTTT. The full variable domain, with the rest looked up from reference TRBV27 and TRBJ1-4, is EAQVTQNPRYLITVTGKKLTVTCSQNMNHEYMSWYRQDPGLGLRQIYYSMNVEVTDKGDVPEGYKVSRKEKRNFPLILESPSPNQTSLYFCASSRFGDRRNEKLFFGSGTQLSVL.